This is a list of T cell receptor beta chains from one sample in a study of regulatory T cells in long-lasting Graves disease. Each CDR3 protein gets one entry after TCRdb re-called the multiplex PCR reads with MiXCR. The sample lists about 470,000 distinct CDR3 sequences, around 21% occurring once. The source material was peripheral blood mononuclear cells (PBMCs), sampled when the disease was refractory, from a patient treated with antithyroid drugs. The receptors were sampled from a female donor with Graves disease. Both conserved end residues are part of each CDR3. Fields, in order: clone size, J gene, D gene, V gene, CDR3 protein, CDR3 DNA. A D gene is named only where the DNA matches it firmly. Rows may omit the clone size; those that give it use once, few, many or a size class.

abundance: -; j_gene: TRBJ1-5; d_gene: TRBD1; v_gene: TRBV7-2; CDR3aa: CASSFFPGGRQPQHF; CDR3nt: TGTGCCAGCAGCTTCTTCCCAGGGGGTAGACAGCCCCAGCATTTT
abundance: many; j_gene: TRBJ2-7; d_gene: -; v_gene: TRBV6-4; CDR3aa: CASRGRGTGSYEQYF; CDR3nt: TGTGCCAGCAGGGGGAGGGGGACGGGTTCCTACGAGCAGTACTTC
abundance: -; j_gene: TRBJ2-3; d_gene: TRBD2; v_gene: TRBV7-8; CDR3aa: CASSSPLGAGDTDTQYF; CDR3nt: TGTGCCAGCAGCTCCCCCCTAGGAGCGGGAGACACAGATACGCAGTATTTT
abundance: -; j_gene: TRBJ1-6; d_gene: TRBD1; v_gene: TRBV6-1; CDR3aa: CASSEGQGYNSPLHF; CDR3nt: TGTGCCAGCAGTGAAGGACAGGGTTATAATTCACCCCTCCACTTT
abundance: few; j_gene: TRBJ1-1; d_gene: -; v_gene: TRBV29-1; CDR3aa: CSVRFDTTYTEAFF; CDR3nt: TGCAGCGTCCGCTTTGACACAACCTACACTGAAGCTTTCTTT
abundance: -; j_gene: TRBJ1-6; d_gene: -; v_gene: TRBV2; CDR3aa: CASRRAGTRANSPLHF; CDR3nt: TGTGCCAGCAGACGGGCGGGGACTCGTGCGAATTCACCCCTCCACTTT
abundance: few; j_gene: TRBJ2-5; d_gene: -; v_gene: TRBV25-1; CDR3aa: CASSGAGGYETQYF; CDR3nt: TGTGCCAGCAGTGGGGCTGGGGGGTATGAGACCCAGTACTTC
abundance: many; j_gene: TRBJ2-5; d_gene: -; v_gene: TRBV6-1; CDR3aa: CASSLLGIGETQYF; CDR3nt: TGTGCCAGCAGTCTTCTCGGGATTGGAGAGACCCAGTACTTC
abundance: few; j_gene: TRBJ2-7; d_gene: TRBD1; v_gene: TRBV6-1; CDR3aa: CASRESGTGGLYEQYF; CDR3nt: TGTGCCAGCAGAGAATCCGGGACAGGGGGCCTCTACGAGCAGTACTTC
abundance: many; j_gene: TRBJ2-5; d_gene: TRBD1; v_gene: TRBV28; CDR3aa: CASSSRDRQETQYF; CDR3nt: TGTGCCAGCAGTTCCCGGGACAGGCAAGAGACCCAGTACTTC
abundance: many; j_gene: TRBJ1-5; d_gene: -; v_gene: TRBV18; CDR3aa: CASSPKDGNQPQHF; CDR3nt: TGTGCCAGCTCACCAAAAGACGGCAATCAGCCCCAGCATTTT
abundance: many; j_gene: TRBJ1-1; d_gene: -; v_gene: TRBV5-1; CDR3aa: CASSPVGTEAFF; CDR3nt: TGCGCCAGCAGCCCCGTCGGCACTGAAGCTTTCTTT
abundance: few; j_gene: TRBJ2-2; d_gene: -; v_gene: TRBV19; CDR3aa: CASNTGLGNTGELFF; CDR3nt: TGTGCCAGTAATACGGGTTTAGGAAACACCGGGGAGCTGTTTTTT
abundance: -; j_gene: TRBJ2-3; d_gene: -; v_gene: TRBV6-2/TRBV6-3; CDR3aa: CASSYSKTGRKLTDTQYF; CDR3nt: TGTGCCAGCAGTTACTCGAAGACGGGGCGCAAGTTAACAGATACGCAGTATTTT
abundance: many; j_gene: TRBJ2-2; d_gene: -; v_gene: TRBV27; CDR3aa: CASSLGGRELFF; CDR3nt: TGTGCCAGCAGCTTAGGGGGTAGGGAGCTGTTTTTT
abundance: many; j_gene: TRBJ2-1; d_gene: TRBD2; v_gene: TRBV27; CDR3aa: CASSSQLAGLSYNEQFF; CDR3nt: TGTGCCAGCAGTTCTCAACTAGCGGGATTATCCTACAATGAGCAGTTCTTC
abundance: many; j_gene: TRBJ2-5; d_gene: -; v_gene: TRBV30; CDR3aa: CAGGTNQETQYF; CDR3nt: TGTGCCGGGGGGACAAACCAAGAGACCCAGTACTTC
abundance: many; j_gene: TRBJ1-4; d_gene: -; v_gene: TRBV12-3/TRBV12-4; CDR3aa: CASGTTNEKLFF; CDR3nt: TGTGCCTCAGGGACCACTAATGAAAAACTGTTTTTT
abundance: many; j_gene: TRBJ1-1; d_gene: TRBD1; v_gene: TRBV6-5; CDR3aa: CASSSTGGASAFF; CDR3nt: TGTGCCAGCAGTTCGACAGGGGGCGCGTCAGCTTTCTTT
abundance: -; j_gene: TRBJ2-7; d_gene: -; v_gene: TRBV6-1; CDR3aa: CASSRSRLAYEQYF; CDR3nt: TGTGCCAGCAGTAGATCGAGACTAGCCTACGAGCAGTACTTC
abundance: many; j_gene: TRBJ2-7; d_gene: -; v_gene: TRBV6-5; CDR3aa: CASSYSSRYEQYF; CDR3nt: TGTGCCAGCAGTTACTCCTCCCGCTACGAGCAGTACTTC
abundance: many; j_gene: TRBJ1-5; d_gene: -; v_gene: TRBV28; CDR3aa: CASSPTRVNPTQPQHF; CDR3nt: TGTGCCAGCAGTCCGACCAGAGTCAACCCCACGCAGCCCCAGCATTTT
abundance: many; j_gene: TRBJ1-2; d_gene: TRBD1; v_gene: TRBV12-3/TRBV12-4; CDR3aa: CASSTRRGQVNGYTF; CDR3nt: TGTGCCAGCAGTACCAGGAGGGGGCAGGTGAATGGCTACACCTTC
abundance: many; j_gene: TRBJ2-7; d_gene: TRBD2; v_gene: TRBV20-1; CDR3aa: CSASSLAGVGEQYF; CDR3nt: TGCAGTGCTTCCTCTCTAGCGGGAGTGGGCGAGCAGTACTTC
abundance: many; j_gene: TRBJ1-6; d_gene: -; v_gene: TRBV2; CDR3aa: CASSEGGGNSPLHF; CDR3nt: TGTGCCAGCAGTGAAGGGGGAGGTAATTCACCCCTCCACTTT